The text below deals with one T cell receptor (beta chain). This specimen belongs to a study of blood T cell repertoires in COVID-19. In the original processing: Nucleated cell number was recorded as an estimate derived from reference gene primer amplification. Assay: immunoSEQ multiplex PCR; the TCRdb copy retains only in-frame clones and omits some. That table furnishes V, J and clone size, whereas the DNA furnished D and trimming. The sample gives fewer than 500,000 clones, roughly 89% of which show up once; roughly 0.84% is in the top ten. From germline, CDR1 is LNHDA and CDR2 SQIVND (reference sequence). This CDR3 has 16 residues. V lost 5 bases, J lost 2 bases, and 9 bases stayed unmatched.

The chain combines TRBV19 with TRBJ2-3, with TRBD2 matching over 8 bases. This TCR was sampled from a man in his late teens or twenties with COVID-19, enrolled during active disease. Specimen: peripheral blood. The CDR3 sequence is CASSPYGRASTDTQYF. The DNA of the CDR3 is TGTGCCAGTAGTCCTTACGGGAGGGCCTCCACAGATACGCAGTATTTT.